The entry below gives a single T cell receptor beta chain sequence along with its context. At one end, the junction sequence differs from germline, possibly due to a read error. The sample is drawn from a study of blood T cell repertoires in COVID-19. Study-wide context: Specimens from acute and convalescent COVID-19 originated in the United States, Italy and Spain. T cells, B-cell-depleted T cells, or PBMCs supplied cDNA or gDNA.

Per the study methods: Scientists estimated how many nucleated cells there were by amplifying reference gene primers. Produced via immunoSEQ multiplex PCR; TCRdb's table is partial and in-frame only. That table gives V, J and clone size, and the DNA gave D and trimming. The table records 400,000 or so clones, approximately 86% of them present only once. This clonotype was sampled from a human donor in a cohort sampled during active COVID-19. The sample taken for sequencing was peripheral blood.

CDR3 DNA sequence: TGTGCCAGCAGATTGGGAGTGAACACTGAAGCTTTCTTT. Its translation: CASRLGVNTEAFF. The V call is TRBV5-4, the J call TRBJ1-1; D is uncertain. CDR1 and CDR2 (germline): SGHNT, YYREEE (reference sequence). CDR3 length: 13 residues.